The source of this TCR beta chain is a study of post-analysis software for immune sequencing data. Whole-study results and caveats: A significant reduction in normalized Chao1 diversity was observed in multiple sclerosis patients versus controls. Compared with controls, patients had more of 4 to 6 TRBV segments, including TRBV5-6, TRBV5-1 and TRBV20-1.

Germline CDR1 SQVTM, CDR2 ANQGSEA. The CDR3 loop spans 11 amino acids. V lost 1 base and J 5 bases, leaving 6 bases between the germline ends. About this clonotype: Antigen: not known.

Unique-molecular-identifier-tagged TCR beta cDNA libraries were used. TCRdb reprocessed the PCR reads with MiXCR, giving one entry per CDR3 protein. The sample records a few hundred thousand distinct CDR3 sequences, approximately 31% being singletons. Sequencing was done on a sample of blood. The sequence came from a girl under 18 with multiple sclerosis. The chain couples TRBV29-1 to TRBJ2-7; no firm D call. Here the CDR3 reads CSVEVLNEQYF. CDR3 nucleotides: TGCAGCGTTGAAGTGCTGAACGAGCAGTACTTC.